This T cell receptor (beta chain) was captured in a study of CD8+ T cells in alopecia areata. Across the study: A 6-month period off drug followed tofacitinib, which lasted 6 to 18 months.

RNA was isolated and reverse transcribed to cDNA, the sequencing template. The protocol was immunoSEQ multiplex PCR, while the TCRdb copy is restricted to in-frame clones and leaves out a portion. This sample has some 80,000 clones, with approximately 72% found just once. The germline CDR1 and CDR2 sequences are SEHNR and FQNEAQ (reference sequence). Losses at the gene ends were 1 base for V and 3 bases for J; bases not matched to a gene: 8. The CDR3 contains 16 residues. Noted treatment: oral pan-JAK inhibitor, 5-10 mg twice daily. The V gene is TRBV7-9, the J gene TRBJ2-7, with 8 bases that match TRBD2. Sequenced here: CD8+ T cells sorted from blood, sampled at week 24, from a patient treated with tofacitinib. The receptor comes from a human donor with alopecia areata. CDR3 nucleotide sequence: TGTGCCAGCAGCTTAGTAACTAGCGGTCGATACTACGAGCAGTACTTC. It codes for CASSLVTSGRYYEQYF.